The 5 T cell receptor beta chains reported below all come from one sample, sequenced in a study of patients and donors after allogeneic stem cell transplantation. MiXCR, run by TCRdb on the RT-PCR reads, gives a single entry per CDR3 protein. The data show fewer than 250,000 distinct CDR3 sequences, 13% to 15% seen once. Material for sequencing was blood, either unsorted or a sorted T cell fraction (not recorded which). The receptors were sampled from a human donor who was either an allogeneic HSCT recipient or a stem cell or donor lymphocyte infusion donor (not recorded which). It is not recorded whose cells these are; they may come from a transplant donor.

This clonotype came up many times. The chain combines TRBV4-2 with TRBJ2-7; D tentatively fits TRBD1 or TRBD2 (6 bases each). This CDR3 region has 15 residues. The V and J ends lost 5 bases and 0 bases respectively, with 14 bases between them. In germline, CDR1 is LGHNA, CDR2 YNFKEQ. The CDR3 bases are TGTGCCAGCAGCTCCGTGGGGGGCAGCTCCTACGAGCAGTACTTC. Its translation: CASSSVGGSSYEQYF.

The chain combines TRBV19 with TRBJ1-1, with D maybe TRBD1 (5 bases). V was shortened by 7 bases and J by 1 base, with 16 bases between the two germline ends. CDR1 and CDR2 from the germline V gene are LNHDA and SQIVND (reference sequence). This CDR3 contains 15 residues. The CDR3 DNA reads as TGTGCCAGTATCCCCTTAGGGACGAGGAACACTGAAGCTTTCTTT. Translation gives CASIPLGTRNTEAFF.

The chain carries TRBV5-4 and TRBJ2-5; the D is unclear. The CDR3 sequence is 12 residues long. Looked up from germline, CDR1 is SGHNT and CDR2 is YYREEE (reference sequence). Trimming took 4 bases from V and 7 from J, leaving 11 bases between them. The CDR3 region is CASSPPRGTQYF. The DNA of the CDR3 is TGTGCCAGCAGCCCCCCTCGAGGGACCCAGTACTTC.

The DNA of the CDR3 is TGCGCCAGCAGCCAAGAACAGACAATTGAAAAACTGTTTTTT. Protein sequence: CASSQEQTIEKLFF. The chain links TRBV4-1 to TRBJ1-4; D ambiguous. V lost 0 bases and J 7 bases, leaving 9 bases between the germline ends. Germline V gene lookup returns CDR1 MGHRA and CDR2 YSYEKL. The CDR3 has 14 residues.

The rearrangement joins TRBV4-2 to TRBJ2-3, with 10 nucleotides matching TRBD1. V gave up 0 bases and J gave up 5 bases; unmatched junction bases: 5. The V gene's germline CDR1 is LGHNA and CDR2 YNFKEQ. This CDR3 contains 16 residues. DNA of the CDR3: TGTGCCAGCAGCCAAGACGGGACAGGGGCAAGAGATACGCAGTATTTT. It yields the protein CASSQDGTGARDTQYF.